One and the same sample provided the 32 T cell receptor beta chains below, sequenced in a study of human thymus T cells. Resections obtained during corrective heart surgery supplied the thymus tissue. Clones were read by immunoSEQ multiplex PCR, and TCRdb kept only the in-frame ones, dropping some. The table lists some 130,000 clones, just under 95% of them singletons, with around 0.022% in the top ten. Sequenced input: thymus tissue. These receptors were collected from a boy in the first two years of life with a congenital heart defect but otherwise immunologically healthy.

The V and J genes are TRBV9 and TRBJ2-3; D is ambiguous. With 0 bases removed from V and 6 bases from J, the gap between germline ends came to 17 bases. The germline V gene encodes CDR1 SGDLS and CDR2 YYNGEE. There are 16 residues in the CDR3. The CDR3 DNA follows: TGTGCCAGCAGCGTAGGTGGAGCTTCGATGTCGGATACGCAGTATTTT. Its translation is CASSVGGASMSDTQYF.

The gene calls are TRBV10-3 and TRBJ2-1, with a weak D call TRBD2 (6 bases). This CDR3 is built from 14 residues. The germline gives CDR1 ENHRY, CDR2 SYGVKD. V lost 11 bases to trimming and J lost 7 bases, with 21 bases between them. The CDR3 DNA reads TGTGCCTCCAAGCCCGATAGCGGAGGGAATGAGCAGTTCTTC. Translated, it gives CASKPDSGGNEQFF.

The chain has TRBV19 and TRBJ1-1; no definite D call. V dropped 5 bases and J dropped 4 bases, with 11 bases sitting between them. Germline CDR1 reads LNHDA; CDR2 reads SQIVND (reference sequence). The CDR3 sequence is 13 residues long. The DNA of the CDR3 is TGTGCCAGTAGTCGCCGACACTTCACTGAAGCTTTCTTT. Amino acids: CASSRRHFTEAFF.

The gene calls are TRBV2 and TRBJ2-7; 7 nucleotides match TRBD2. The length of the CDR3 is 14 residues. Germline V lookup: CDR1 SNHLY, CDR2 FYNNEI. V lost 7 bases, J lost 0 bases, and 6 bases stayed unmatched. The CDR3 is CASKASGYSYEQYF. The CDR3 DNA is TGTGCCAGCAAGGCTAGCGGATACTCCTACGAGCAGTACTTC.

This chain links TRBV7-9 with TRBJ2-1, with a possible D match to TRBD1 (5 bases). The CDR3 length is 15 residues. V dropped 2 bases and J dropped 4 bases, with 12 bases sitting between them. CDR1 is SEHNR and CDR2 is FQNEAQ in the germline V gene (reference sequence). CDR3 DNA sequence: TGTGCCAGCAGCTTAATTGACAGAAAATACAATGAGCAGTTCTTC. This translates into CASSLIDRKYNEQFF.

The chain has TRBV2 and TRBJ1-2, with D possibly matching TRBD1 (5 bases). Germline V gives CDR1 SNHLY, CDR2 FYNNEI. V was shortened by 3 bases and J by 0 bases, with 14 bases between the two germline ends. This CDR3 is 16 amino acids long. DNA for the CDR3: TGTGCCAGCAGTGAGGGGCGGGCTCGAGCTAACTATGGCTACACCTTC. Translated, it gives CASSEGRARANYGYTF.

The chain recombines TRBV23-1 with TRBJ2-2; D uncertain. TRBV23-1 is designated an ORF whose function remains uncertain. The CDR3 runs to 14 residues. Trimming took off 1 base at V and 5 bases at J, with 8 bases between the two ends. In DNA form, the CDR3 reads TGCGCCAGCAGTCAATGCGTTCCTACCGGGGAGCTGTTTTTT. This sequence encodes CASSQCVPTGELFF.

The rearrangement uses TRBV5-5 and TRBJ1-2, with D possibly being TRBD1 (6 bases). V lost 7 bases and J 4 bases, leaving 14 bases between the germline ends. This CDR3 region has 13 residues. Germline lookup yields CDR1 SGHKS and CDR2 YYEKEE (reference sequence). CDR3 sequence reads: CASFQGLGYGYTF. Here the CDR3 DNA reads TGTGCCAGCTTTCAGGGGCTCGGCTATGGCTACACCTTC.

This chain uses TRBV12-2 with TRBJ1-4. TRBV12-2 is classified as a pseudogene. The CDR3 length is 15 residues. Here the CDR3 DNA reads TGTGCAAGTCGAGGGGGGCCGGAGAATAATGAAAAACTGTTTTTT. This codes for CASRGGPENNEKLFF.

This clone has a single count. V usage is TRBV10-3 and J usage is TRBJ2-2, with 10 bases fitting TRBD1. The CDR3 is 18 amino acids. The V gene end was trimmed by 5 bases and the J gene end by 3 bases; junction bases not matched to a gene: 12. Germline values: CDR1 ENHRY, CDR2 SYGVKD. CDR3 loop: CAISTSSTGGSDTGELFF. CDR3 DNA sequence: TGTGCCATCAGTACCTCTTCGACAGGGGGCAGTGACACCGGGGAGCTGTTTTTT.

The chain combines TRBV28 with TRBJ2-7; D not certain. From germline, CDR1 is MDHEN and CDR2 SYDVKM. Between the trimmed V and J ends, which lost 5 bases and 2 bases, there was a span of 13 bases. The CDR3 loop spans 14 amino acids. The CDR3 reads CASSPVWVTYEQYF. In DNA form, the CDR3 reads TGTGCCAGCAGTCCCGTCTGGGTTACCTACGAGCAGTACTTC.

This sequence joins TRBV9 and TRBJ2-6; D remains ambiguous. Trimming cost V 4 bases and J 2 bases, with 10 bases left between them. CDR3 size: 15 residues. Looked up from germline, CDR1 is SGDLS and CDR2 is YYNGEE. The CDR3 reads CASSPRGPGANVLTF. As DNA, the CDR3 is TGTGCCAGCAGCCCCCGAGGCCCTGGGGCCAACGTCCTGACTTTC. The full variable domain, in which reference TRBV9 and TRBJ2-6 provide the parts outside the CDR3, is DSGVTQTPKHLITATGQRVTLRCSPRSGDLSVYWYQQSLDQGLQFLIQYYNGEERAKGNILERFSAQQFPDLHSELNLSSLELGDSALYFCASSPRGPGANVLTFGAGSRLTVL.

The chain links TRBV7-2 to TRBJ2-5; D call uncertain. The CDR3 runs to 13 residues. CDR1 is SGHTA and CDR2 is FQGNSA in the germline V gene. Trimming removed 5 bases at V and 5 bases at J, with 12 bases between. CDR3 in DNA: TGTGCCAGCAGCCCTTTCCTCGGCGAGACCCAGTACTTC. Translating it yields CASSPFLGETQYF.

The J gene is TRBJ2-5, the V gene TRBV15, with D maybe TRBD1 (5 bases). The CDR3 is made up of 15 amino acids. Trimming left V 1 base short and J 3 bases short, with 12 bases between. Germline V CDR1 and CDR2: LNHNV, YYDKDF (reference sequence). CDR3 DNA: TGTGCCACCAGCAGAGCCCAGGGTCCCAAAGAGACCCAGTACTTC. Amino acids: CATSRAQGPKETQYF.

V and J are TRBV14 and TRBJ2-7; 8 bases match TRBD1. Germline V gene data show CDR1 as SGHDN and CDR2 as FVKESK. There are 15 residues in the CDR3. The V and J ends lost 5 bases and 1 base, in that order; junction bases with no gene match: 7. The CDR3 region is CASSSDRGPSYEQYF. The DNA of the CDR3 is TGTGCCAGCAGCTCCGACAGGGGCCCTTCCTACGAGCAGTACTTC.

This chain uses TRBV5-4 with TRBJ2-7; perhaps TRBD1 as D (5 bases). The germline gives CDR1 SGHNT, CDR2 YYREEE (reference sequence). This CDR3 comprises 15 residues. Trimming shortened V by 0 bases and J by 5 bases, and 15 bases separated the two germline ends. DNA for the CDR3: TGTGCCAGCAGCTTGGAAAGGGGAATTCCCCACGAGCAGTACTTC. It specifies CASSLERGIPHEQYF. Drawing the rest from reference TRBV5-4 and TRBJ2-7, the complete variable domain is ETGVTQSPTHLIKTRGQQVTLRCSSQSGHNTVSWYQQALGQGPQFIFQYYREEENGRGNFPPRFSGLQFPNYSSELNVNALELDDSALYLCASSLERGIPHEQYFGPGTRLTVT.

The J gene is TRBJ1-2, the V gene TRBV10-3, with D possibly TRBD1 on 6 matching bases. CDR1 is ENHRY and CDR2 is SYGVKD in the germline V gene. This CDR3 has 14 amino acids. Trimming left V 10 bases short and J 7 bases short, with 22 bases between. CDR3 sequence reads: CATVLDSAGSGYTF. The CDR3 nucleotides are TGTGCCACCGTTTTGGACAGCGCTGGTTCTGGCTACACCTTC.

In this sample, this clone turned up a few times. The chain combines TRBV28 with TRBJ1-1, with 8 bases lining up with TRBD1. The V segment lost 7 bases and the J segment 3 bases; nucleotides outside the gene matches: 4. CDR3 size: 13 residues. Germline V gene lookup returns CDR1 MDHEN and CDR2 SYDVKM. The CDR3, as DNA: TGTGCCAGCACAGGGGGCAGGGACACTGAAGCTTTCTTT. It translates to CASTGGRDTEAFF.

The V and J genes are TRBV30 and TRBJ2-5, with D tentatively TRBD2 (5 bases). Germline assignment: CDR1 GTSNPN and CDR2 SVGIG (reference sequence). Between the trimmed V and J ends, which lost 2 bases and 0 bases, there was a span of 16 bases. This CDR3 is built from 16 residues. CDR3 protein: CAWSWEPGLNQETQYF. CDR3 DNA: TGTGCCTGGAGTTGGGAACCAGGACTTAACCAAGAGACCCAGTACTTC.

This sequence joins TRBV30 and TRBJ2-2; no clear D gene. The CDR3 spans 16 residues. V lost 3 bases and J lost 4, with 18 bases in between. Germline CDR1 and CDR2: GTSNPN and SVGIG (reference sequence). The CDR3 nucleotides read TGTGCCTGGAGCGCTTCAGCCCCCTGGCGCACCGGGGAGCTGTTTTTT. Translation gives CAWSASAPWRTGELFF.

The chain couples TRBV7-2 to TRBJ2-5; the match to TRBD1 covers 8 bases. Trimming removed 6 bases from V and 1 base from J; junction bases left unmatched: 4. The CDR3 is 14 residues long. CDR1 and CDR2 (germline): SGHTA, FQGNSA. Here the CDR3 reads CASRGTGGQETQYF. DNA of the CDR3: TGTGCCAGCAGGGGCACAGGGGGCCAAGAGACCCAGTACTTC.

The V and J genes are TRBV11-2 and TRBJ2-5; D is ambiguous. Trimming took off 1 base at V and 2 bases at J, with 17 bases between the two ends. The CDR3 sequence is 17 residues long. The germline V gene has CDR1 SGHAT and CDR2 FQNNGV. CDR3 nucleotides: TGTGCCAGCAGCTTAGTTCACCTTAATAGAGTACAAGAGACCCAGTACTTC. The encoded protein is CASSLVHLNRVQETQYF.

The chain links TRBV7-2 to TRBJ2-1; the match to TRBD2 covers 8 bases. The CDR3 runs to 18 residues. CDR1 is SGHTA, CDR2 FQGNSA, per germline. V lost 2 bases, J lost 0 bases, and 9 bases stayed unmatched. CDR3 protein: CASSLKASGPSSYNEQFF. Here the CDR3 DNA reads TGTGCCAGCAGCTTAAAGGCTAGCGGGCCGAGCTCCTACAATGAGCAGTTCTTC.

The chain joins TRBV6-5 to TRBJ2-2; either TRBD1 or TRBD2 may fit D (5 bases each). V was pared by 6 bases and J by 6 bases, with 11 bases between. The CDR3 is 13 residues long. Germline V CDR1 and CDR2: MNHEY, SVGAGI. CDR3 protein: CASRTLGAGELFF. The CDR3 DNA reads as TGTGCCAGCAGGACACTAGGGGCCGGGGAGCTGTTTTTT.

V gene TRBV4-2 combines with J gene TRBJ2-7; D is possibly TRBD1 (6 bases). There are 15 residues in the CDR3. Per germline, CDR1 LGHNA and CDR2 YNFKEQ. V dropped 0 bases and J dropped 1 base, with 10 bases sitting between them. The chain's CDR3 is CASSQDPDRSYEQYF. CDR3 coding DNA: TGTGCCAGCAGCCAAGACCCGGACAGATCCTACGAGCAGTACTTC.

V usage is TRBV9 and J usage is TRBJ2-3, with TRBD2 identical over 15 bases. Trimming cost V 3 bases and J 2 bases; bases outside gene matches: 10. CDR3 length: 19 amino acids. CDR1 is SGDLS and CDR2 is YYNGEE in the germline V gene. CDR3 nucleotide sequence: TGTGCCAGCAGCGCCGCCGGGACTAGCGGGGGGCCCGACACAGATACGCAGTATTTT. This encodes CASSAAGTSGGPDTDTQYF.

V gene TRBV9 combines with J gene TRBJ2-7; D remains ambiguous. CDR1 SGDLS and CDR2 YYNGEE come from the germline V gene. This CDR3 comprises 17 residues. Trimming left V 1 base short and J 6 bases short, with 23 bases between. This CDR3 reads CASSVPHCRSVPTEQYF. The CDR3 DNA sequence: TGTGCCAGCAGCGTACCACATTGCAGGTCCGTACCCACCGAGCAGTACTTC.

The chain carries TRBV11-3 and TRBJ2-5, with D tentatively TRBD1 (6 bases). V gave up 4 bases and J gave up 1 base, with 13 bases separating them. Germline assignment: CDR1 SGHNT and CDR2 YENEEA. The CDR3 contains 15 residues. The CDR3 loop reads CASSSVRGGQETQYF. The CDR3 DNA is TGTGCCAGCAGCTCGGTCAGGGGCGGCCAAGAGACCCAGTACTTC.

The V call is TRBV5-1, the J call TRBJ2-3, with D hard to call. V lost 0 bases and J 4 bases, leaving 6 bases between the germline ends. CDR1 and CDR2 from the germline V gene are SGHRS and YFSETQ. The CDR3 has 13 amino acids. CDR3 amino acids: CASSLARPDTQYF. The CDR3 bases are TGCGCCAGCAGCTTGGCCAGGCCAGATACGCAGTATTTT.

The V call is TRBV9, the J call TRBJ1-2; tentatively, D is TRBD1 (5 bases). Per germline, CDR1 SGDLS and CDR2 YYNGEE. The CDR3 has 16 amino acids. V lost 0 bases to trimming and J lost 3 bases, with 15 bases between them. The CDR3 spells CASSVVRGTGDYGYTF. CDR3 sequence (DNA): TGTGCCAGCAGCGTAGTTAGGGGAACGGGGGACTATGGCTACACCTTC. The full variable domain, in which reference TRBV9 and TRBJ1-2 provide the parts outside the CDR3, is DSGVTQTPKHLITATGQRVTLRCSPRSGDLSVYWYQQSLDQGLQFLIQYYNGEERAKGNILERFSAQQFPDLHSELNLSSLELGDSALYFCASSVVRGTGDYGYTFGSGTRLTVV.

This chain joins TRBV5-1 and TRBJ2-5; D unresolved. This CDR3 is 15 amino acids long. Per the germline V gene, CDR1 is SGHRS and CDR2 is YFSETQ. V was pared by 4 bases and J by 4 bases, with 17 bases between. The CDR3: CASSQTSSHGETQYF. The CDR3 DNA follows: TGCGCCAGCAGCCAGACCAGCTCGCACGGAGAGACCCAGTACTTC.

The chain carries TRBV4-1 and TRBJ1-4, with D perhaps TRBD1 (6 bases). The CDR3 runs to 15 residues. V was cut by 1 base and J by 7 bases, with 13 bases left in between. Germline assignment: CDR1 MGHRA and CDR2 YSYEKL. This CDR3 is CASSQVTRGSEKLFF. The DNA of the CDR3 is TGCGCCAGCAGCCAAGTTACCAGGGGAAGTGAAAAACTGTTTTTT.